What follows is one T cell receptor beta chain and its context. This entry comes from a study of cytomegalovirus exposure and HLA in healthy donors. Produced via immunoSEQ multiplex PCR; TCRdb's table is partial and in-frame only. Here the sample spans fewer than 400,000 clones, 86% being singletons. Sequenced sample: PBMCs. This sequence originates from a woman aged 18 to 35 in good health and CMV-seronegative.

CDR3 residues: CASSFGQGLHYGYTF. The CDR3 nucleotides read TGTGCCAGCAGTTTCGGGCAGGGGCTTCACTATGGCTACACCTTC. The chain employs TRBV28 and TRBJ1-2; tentatively, D is TRBD1 (6 bases). V was pared by 3 bases and J by 3 bases, with 14 bases between. The CDR3 consists of 15 residues. Germline loops: CDR1 MDHEN, CDR2 SYDVKM.